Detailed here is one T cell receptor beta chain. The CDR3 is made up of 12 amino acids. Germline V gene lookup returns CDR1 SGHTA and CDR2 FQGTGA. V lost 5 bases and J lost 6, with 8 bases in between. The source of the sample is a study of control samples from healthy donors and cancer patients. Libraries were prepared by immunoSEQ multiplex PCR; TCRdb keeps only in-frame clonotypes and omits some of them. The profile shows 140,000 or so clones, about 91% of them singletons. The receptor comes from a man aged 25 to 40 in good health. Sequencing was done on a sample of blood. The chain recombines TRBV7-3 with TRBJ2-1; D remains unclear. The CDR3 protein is CASSRGTNEQFF. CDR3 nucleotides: TGTGCCAGCAGCCGAGGAACCAATGAGCAGTTCTTC.